The subject of this entry is one TCR beta chain. The data are from a study of control samples from healthy donors and cancer patients. The assay was immunoSEQ multiplex PCR, and TCRdb's table has in-frame clones only and misses some. The repertoire holds over 100,000 clones, with 75% to 95% as singletons. This sequence originates from a human donor in good health. The donor label of this sample is uncertain. Sequenced input: blood.

CDR3 DNA sequence: TGTGCCAGCAGTCTACAGGGGGGGGCGCCTCTGAACACTGAAGCTTTCTTT. It yields the protein CASSLQGGAPLNTEAFF. V and J are TRBV28 and TRBJ1-1; 8 bases agree with TRBD1. The CDR3 consists of 17 residues. Unmatched junction bases numbered 11, after V lost 5 bases and J lost 0 bases. The germline V gene encodes CDR1 MDHEN and CDR2 SYDVKM.